Each of the 15 T cell receptor beta chains below was sequenced from the same sample in a study of cytomegalovirus exposure and HLA in healthy donors. With 60 Vbeta and 13 Jbeta primers, the PCR was carried out. Using immunoSEQ multiplex PCR, the repertoire was profiled, and TCRdb retains in-frame clones only, with some absent. The sample has 140,000 to 150,000 clones, roughly 80% seen once; the top ten hold roughly 4.8%. Sequencing input: PBMCs. The receptors come from a man aged 40-55 years in good health and CMV-seronegative.

This clone showed up just once. The chain joins TRBV19 to TRBJ1-1, with D perhaps TRBD1 (6 bases). Germline CDR1 is LNHDA and CDR2 is SQIVND (reference sequence). This CDR3 has 15 residues. V was trimmed by 6 bases and J by 1 base, leaving 15 bases between them. The CDR3 region is CASSPARGKNTEAFF. CDR3 bases: TGTGCCAGTAGCCCCGCCAGGGGAAAGAACACTGAAGCTTTCTTT.

The J gene is TRBJ2-3, the V gene TRBV28; 12 bases agree with TRBD2. CDR3 length: 16 amino acids. J lost 0 bases, V lost 5 bases, and 3 bases had no gene match. CDR1 MDHEN and CDR2 SYDVKM come from the germline V gene. As DNA, the CDR3 is TGTGCCAGCAGTGGCGGGACTAGCGGGAGCACAGATACGCAGTATTTT. Translation gives CASSGGTSGSTDTQYF.

The V gene is TRBV6-1, the J gene TRBJ1-2; 9 positions agree with TRBD1. CDR3 size: 15 residues. Germline V lookup: CDR1 MNHNS, CDR2 SASEGT. V was clipped by 1 base and J by 5 bases; unmatched bases: 5. CDR3 region: CASSEGTGASYGYTF. In DNA, the CDR3 is TGTGCCAGCAGTGAAGGGACAGGGGCCTCATATGGCTACACCTTC.

The gene calls are TRBV9 and TRBJ2-3; D not resolved. Trimming stripped 0 bases from V and 6 bases from J, with 5 bases between. CDR3 length: 12 residues. The germline V gene has CDR1 SGDLS and CDR2 YYNGEE. The CDR3 DNA follows: TGTGCCAGCAGCGTAGCCGCGGATACGCAGTATTTT. Its translation is CASSVAADTQYF.

This clone has just a few counts. The genes are TRBV28 and TRBJ2-2, with 8 positions matching TRBD1. Losses at the gene ends were 6 bases for V and 2 bases for J; bases not matched to a gene: 5. The CDR3 length is 15 residues. Germline CDR1 and CDR2: MDHEN and SYDVKM. This chain's CDR3 is CASSRQGPNTGELFF. CDR3 nucleotides: TGTGCCAGCAGCCGACAGGGGCCAAACACCGGGGAGCTGTTTTTT.

This clone was counted between two and nine times. The V gene is TRBV7-9, the J gene TRBJ2-5; 9 bases match TRBD2. V trimming: 2 bases; J trimming: 3 bases; junction bases outside the gene matches: 4. This CDR3 region has 15 residues. Per the germline V gene, CDR1 is SEHNR and CDR2 is FQNEAQ (reference sequence). The chain's CDR3 is CASSLRTSAEETQYF. In DNA form, the CDR3 reads TGTGCCAGCAGCTTAAGGACTAGCGCTGAAGAGACCCAGTACTTC.

The chain joins TRBV27 to TRBJ1-5; D is unresolved. Germline V gene lookup returns CDR1 MNHEY and CDR2 SMNVEV (reference sequence). V lost 2 bases and J lost 1, with 3 bases in between. The CDR3 covers 13 residues. CDR3 protein: CASSLGSNQPQHF. CDR3 DNA: TGTGCCAGCAGTTTAGGCAGCAATCAGCCCCAGCATTTT.

The rearrangement joins TRBV18 to TRBJ1-2; D gene ambiguous. Per the germline V gene, CDR1 is KGHSH and CDR2 is LQKENI. The CDR3 spans 14 residues. V dropped 4 bases and J dropped 1 base, with 10 bases sitting between them. Here the CDR3 reads CASSQGASNYGYTF. CDR3 nucleotide sequence: TGTGCCAGCTCACAGGGAGCGAGTAACTATGGCTACACCTTC.

The V and J genes are TRBV5-1 and TRBJ2-3; 13 bases line up with TRBD2. The CDR3 runs to 19 residues. The germline V gene encodes CDR1 SGHRS and CDR2 YFSETQ. V dropped 4 bases and J dropped 1; count of bases not matched to a gene: 12. Written as DNA, the CDR3 is TGCGCCAGCAGCCTGGAGGGACTAGCGGGGAATCTGGGCACAGATACGCAGTATTTT. Protein: CASSLEGLAGNLGTDTQYF.

About this clone itself: Different DNA sequences within this sample yield the same CDR3. The rearrangement links TRBV6-6 to TRBJ1-6; D unclear. The germline V gene has CDR1 MNHNY and CDR2 SVGAGI (reference sequence). The CDR3 has 13 amino acids. V was pared by 10 bases and J by 9 bases, with 16 bases between. This CDR3 is CAMSDPPPSPLHF. The CDR3, as DNA: TGTGCCATGAGCGATCCGCCCCCTTCACCCCTCCACTTT.

The J gene is TRBJ1-5, the V gene TRBV19, with 7 bases matching TRBD1. The trim removed 6 bases at V and 2 bases at J, leaving 7 bases unmatched. The CDR3 is made up of 15 amino acids. CDR1 and CDR2 (germline): LNHDA, SQIVND (reference sequence). The CDR3 here is CASSFDGTGNQPQHF. CDR3 nucleotide sequence: TGTGCCAGTAGCTTCGACGGGACAGGCAATCAGCCCCAGCATTTT.

This clone was picked up a small number of times. The chain is built from TRBV5-1 and TRBJ2-2; D is unresolved. V was clipped by 4 bases and J by 7 bases, with 11 bases between them. The germline gives CDR1 SGHRS, CDR2 YFSETQ. This CDR3 has 13 amino acids. CDR3: CASSVIFGGELFF. Written as DNA, the CDR3 is TGCGCCAGCAGCGTAATTTTCGGCGGGGAGCTGTTTTTT.

The genes are TRBV19 and TRBJ2-7; TRBD1 is a possible D gene (6 bases). The CDR3 spans 14 residues. Germline CDR1 LNHDA, CDR2 SQIVND (reference sequence). V lost 4 bases and J lost 2, with 12 bases in between. CDR3 sequence reads: CASSTTEGAYEQYF. DNA of the CDR3: TGTGCCAGTAGTACCACCGAGGGGGCCTACGAGCAGTACTTC.

The chain combines TRBV18 with TRBJ2-5; 11 bases are a match to TRBD2. Germline CDR1 is KGHSH and CDR2 is LQKENI. The V segment lost 6 bases and the J segment 2 bases; nucleotides outside the gene matches: 5. The CDR3 contains 15 residues. CDR3 protein: CASSPTSGGQETQYF. CDR3 in DNA: TGTGCCAGCTCCCCAACTAGCGGGGGTCAAGAGACCCAGTACTTC.

In its sample, this clone was seen once. This chain joins TRBV30 and TRBJ1-1; possibly TRBD1 for D (5 bases). Trimming cost V 1 base and J 1 base, with 7 bases left between them. This CDR3 contains 13 residues. The germline V gene encodes CDR1 GTSNPN and CDR2 SVGIG (reference sequence). The CDR3 nucleotides read TGTGCCTGGAGTGATAGGGGGAACACTGAAGCTTTCTTT. Protein product: CAWSDRGNTEAFF.